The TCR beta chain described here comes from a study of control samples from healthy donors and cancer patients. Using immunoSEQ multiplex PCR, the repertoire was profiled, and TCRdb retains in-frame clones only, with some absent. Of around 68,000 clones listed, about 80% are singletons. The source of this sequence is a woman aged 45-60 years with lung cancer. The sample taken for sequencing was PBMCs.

The CDR3 DNA follows: TGTGCCAGCAGTCCCTGGACAGAAAGAAACACCATATATTTT. Protein sequence: CASSPWTERNTIYF. The chain is built from TRBV2 and TRBJ1-3; maybe TRBD1 (6 bases). This CDR3 spans 14 amino acids. CDR1 and CDR2 (germline): SNHLY, FYNNEI. V gave up 5 bases and J gave up 5 bases, with 13 bases separating them.